This T cell receptor (beta chain) was sequenced during a study of blood T cells in healthy people across ages (dated by TCRdb to 2014 to 2015). With regard to the full study: Template switching captured roughly one uniquely barcoded TCR beta cDNA molecule per two T cells in model experiments. The study measured age-related changes in TCR beta repertoire diversity using deep sequencing normalized with unique cDNA molecular identifiers. To avoid experimental bias, donors of different ages were randomly spread across the sequencing lanes. Four age groups were formed from the donors: young (average about 15 years), middle-aged (approximately 40), aged (62) and long-lived (more than 75). For two donors (one aged 18 to 30 and one aged 80 or older), the study analyzed two additional independent replicas of 1 million unique cDNA reads from the same blood draw. Study-wide findings and limitations: Donor CMV infection status was unknown, potentially confounding age-related changes in expanded clonotypes. Observed TCR beta diversity per million T cells fell roughly linearly with age, and a significant reduction was already apparent by age approximately 40. Since profiling was done on bulk unsorted PBMCs, naive and antigen-experienced compartments could not be conclusively compared. The long-lived group showed more naive CD4+ T cells, fewer expanded clones and increased TCR diversity than the aged group, suggesting age selection. There was a strong correlation between observed TCR beta diversity and the percentage of naive T cells measured by flow cytometry. Estimates of total diversity based on one million sequenced T cells were regarded as lower bounds and as underestimates.

At the junction V is shortened by 4 bases and J by 5 bases; bases outside the gene matches: 13. Via the germline V gene (reference sequence), CDR1 is MNHEY and CDR2 SMNVEV. The CDR3 runs 17 amino acids, cysteine and phenylalanine included. Here the CDR3 DNA is all that survives: 51 bases in frame from base 1. The library was prepared using 5' RACE. The instrument given in TCRdb is Illumina HiSeq 2500. A second roughly 7 to 11 cycle PCR used a sample-barcoded 5' primer and a J-beta primer mix. A unique molecular identifier was introduced onto each TCR beta cDNA molecule by a template-switch 5' adaptor carrying 12 random nucleotides. Each sample yielded at least 3 million CDR3-containing paired-end reads. First-strand cDNA was synthesized from all RNA with the Mint cDNA synthesis kit, primed by a TRBC-specific oligonucleotide. Following uracil-DNA glycosylase treatment, a first 18-cycle PCR with universal primers M1SS and BC2_uni_R was performed on all cDNA. From the authors' description of their analysis: For normalization, 1 million high-quality reads were randomly selected from each sample, with every read carrying a distinct molecular identifier. Instead of being binned into consensus sequences, reads with shared molecular identifiers were discarded. MiTCR, run with a Q25 quality threshold and the strictest error-elimination algorithm, handled CDR3 identification, clonotype clustering and error correction. A nonparametric unseen species model with Euler transformation was used to estimate a lower bound on total TCR beta diversity. The public reads were reprocessed in TCRdb via fastp at Q25 and MiXCR, keeping in-frame beta chains. Each entry merges the rows of one CDR3 protein and shows their most common DNA and genes. The V and J calls and clone size come from TCRdb's table, not from the authors' own analysis. For this sample the table gives roughly 1,500,000 distinct CDR3 sequences, of which approximately 38% were detected only once. Together, the top ten hold 7% to 9% of the sample.

The donors were roughly 39 Caucasian individuals from Russia, aged roughly 6 to 100 years, who were systemically healthy. Around 10 milliliters of peripheral blood were drawn from each donor into EDTA-treated Vacutainer tubes. Ficoll-Paque density-gradient centrifugation was used to isolate PBMCs, with at least 6 million per sample. Trizol reagent was used to extract total RNA from the PBMCs, yielding at least 5 micrograms per sample. Naive CD45RAhigh/CD27high T cell percentages were measured by flow cytometry on a PBMC aliquot from every donor. This clonotype was seen a handful of times. Its antigen remains undetermined. No base quality values were provided; no much bigger clone lies one nucleotide off.

The chain links TRBV27 with TRBJ1-2; the junction holds 10 bases that match TRBD1. The clonotype comes from a woman younger than 30 in good health. Sequenced sample: blood. The sequenced DNA is TGTGCCAGCAGTTCCAAAAAGGGGACAGGGGCTCTTTATGGCTACACCTTC. Translated, it reads CASSSKKGTGALYGYTF.